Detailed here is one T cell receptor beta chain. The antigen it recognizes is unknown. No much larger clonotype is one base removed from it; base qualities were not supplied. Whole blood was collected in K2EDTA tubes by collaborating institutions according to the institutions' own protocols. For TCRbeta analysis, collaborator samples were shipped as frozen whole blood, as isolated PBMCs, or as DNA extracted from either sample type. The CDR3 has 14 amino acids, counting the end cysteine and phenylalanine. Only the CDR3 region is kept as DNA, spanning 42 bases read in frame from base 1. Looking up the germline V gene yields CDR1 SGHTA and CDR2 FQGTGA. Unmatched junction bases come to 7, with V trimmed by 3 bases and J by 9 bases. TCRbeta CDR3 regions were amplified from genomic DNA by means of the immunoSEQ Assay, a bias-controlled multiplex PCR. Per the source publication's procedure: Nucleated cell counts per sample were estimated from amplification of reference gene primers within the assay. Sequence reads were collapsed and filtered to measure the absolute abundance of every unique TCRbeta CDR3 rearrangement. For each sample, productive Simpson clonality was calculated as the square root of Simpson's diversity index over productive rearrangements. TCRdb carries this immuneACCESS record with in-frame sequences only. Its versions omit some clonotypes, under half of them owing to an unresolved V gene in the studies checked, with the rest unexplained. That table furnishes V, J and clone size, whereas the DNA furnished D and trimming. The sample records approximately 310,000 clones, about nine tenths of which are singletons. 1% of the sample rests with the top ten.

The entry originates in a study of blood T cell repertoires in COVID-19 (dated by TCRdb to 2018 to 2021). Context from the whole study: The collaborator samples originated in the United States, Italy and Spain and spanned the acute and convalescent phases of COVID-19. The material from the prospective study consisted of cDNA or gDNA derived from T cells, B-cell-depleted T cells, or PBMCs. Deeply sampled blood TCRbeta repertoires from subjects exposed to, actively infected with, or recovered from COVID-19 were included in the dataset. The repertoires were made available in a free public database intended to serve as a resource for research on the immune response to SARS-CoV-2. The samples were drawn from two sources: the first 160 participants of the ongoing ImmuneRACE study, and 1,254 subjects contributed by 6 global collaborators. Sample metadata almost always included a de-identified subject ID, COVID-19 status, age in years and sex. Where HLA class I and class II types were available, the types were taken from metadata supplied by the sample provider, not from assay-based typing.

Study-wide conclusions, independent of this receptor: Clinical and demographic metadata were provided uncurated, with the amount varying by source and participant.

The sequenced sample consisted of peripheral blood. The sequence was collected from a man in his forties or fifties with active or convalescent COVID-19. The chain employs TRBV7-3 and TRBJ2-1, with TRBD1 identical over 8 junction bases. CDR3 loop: CASSLPGQGPEQFF. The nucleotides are TGTGCCAGCAGCTTGCCCGGACAGGGTCCTGAGCAGTTCTTC.